One and the same sample provided the 10 T cell receptor beta chains below, sequenced in a study of blood T cell repertoires in COVID-19. Profiling relied on immunoSEQ multiplex PCR, and the TCRdb table lists in-frame clones only, not all of them. The sample yields about 110,000 clones, 76% seen once. The specimen was peripheral blood. These receptors were taken from a woman older than 75 with acute or convalescent COVID-19.

This clone was found once. The chain has TRBV5-5 and TRBJ1-1, with D unclear. Germline CDR1 reads SGHKS; CDR2 reads YYEKEE (reference sequence). This CDR3 spans 14 amino acids. The V end lost 0 bases, the J end lost 5 bases, and 11 bases lay between the germline ends. The CDR3 protein is CASSLGQVRTEAFF. In nucleotides, the CDR3 is TGTGCCAGCAGCTTGGGGCAGGTCCGGACTGAAGCTTTCTTT.

The V and J genes are TRBV7-6 and TRBJ1-3, with TRBD1 matching over 7 bases. Germline V gene lookup returns CDR1 SGHVS and CDR2 FNYEAQ. CDR3 size: 20 residues. Trimming at V came to 1 base and at J to 0 bases, leaving 15 bases not matched to a gene. CDR3 DNA sequence: TGTGCCAGCAGCTTAGAGGGGGCCAGGGGAAGAATAATCTCTGGAAACACCATATATTTT. It translates to CASSLEGARGRIISGNTIYF.

The chain joins TRBV12-3 or TRBV12-4 to TRBJ2-2, with TRBD1 identical over 8 bases. The CDR3 length is 12 residues. The J segment lost 9 bases and the V segment lost 6 bases, leaving 3 bases of the junction unmatched. The CDR3 DNA reads TGTGCCAGCAGCAGGGGGCCCTGGGAGCTGTTTTTT. Its translation is CASSRGPWELFF.

J is TRBJ2-7 and V is TRBV7-9; 7 nucleotides agree with TRBD1. Trimming removed 5 bases from V and 5 bases from J; junction bases left unmatched: 12. Germline-derived CDR1 and CDR2 are SEHNR and FQNEAQ (reference sequence). The CDR3 extends over 15 amino acids. In DNA form, the CDR3 reads TGTGCCAGCAGCCAGAACCGACAGGGTTCGAACGAGCAGTACTTC. It translates to CASSQNRQGSNEQYF.

The table lists this clone with a count of one. This rearrangement joins TRBV18 to TRBJ1-2, with 10 bases identical to TRBD1. V lost 3 bases to trimming and J lost 8 bases; unmatched junction nucleotides: 6. CDR1 is KGHSH and CDR2 is LQKENI in the germline V gene. This CDR3 has 14 residues. This CDR3 is CASSPGTGERGYTF. The CDR3, as DNA: TGTGCCAGCTCACCCGGGACAGGGGAACGGGGCTACACCTTC.

This chain uses TRBV2 with TRBJ2-3; 8 bases agree with TRBD1. After removal of 4 bases from V and 3 bases from J, the junction contained 3 bases not matched to a gene. The CDR3 spans 14 residues. Looked up from germline, CDR1 is SNHLY and CDR2 is FYNNEI. CDR3 protein: CASSVRGRTDTQYF. In DNA form, the CDR3 reads TGTGCCAGCAGTGTCAGGGGGCGAACAGATACGCAGTATTTT.

The chain employs TRBV3-1 (or the pseudogene TRBV3-2) and TRBJ1-2; D gene ambiguous. CDR3 length equals 14 residues. Trimming left V 2 bases short and J 3 bases short, with 10 bases between. CDR1 LGHDT and CDR2 YNNKEL come from the germline V gene (reference sequence). CDR3 DNA sequence: TGTGCCAGCAGCCAATCGGCAGGCGACTATGGCTACACCTTC. Protein sequence: CASSQSAGDYGYTF.

The V call is TRBV13, the J call TRBJ1-2; 9 bases are a match to TRBD1. Per germline, CDR1 PRHDT and CDR2 FYEKMQ (reference sequence). The CDR3 is made up of 14 amino acids. V was pared by 5 bases and J by 3 bases, with 4 bases of the junction left unmatched. CDR3 sequence: CASSTGQGYYGYTF. The CDR3 DNA reads as TGTGCCAGCAGCACAGGACAGGGGTACTATGGCTACACCTTC.

This clone came up a few times. The chain recombines TRBV30 with TRBJ2-5; tentative D call: TRBD2 (5 bases). Between the trimmed V and J ends, which lost 0 bases and 1 base, there was a span of 12 bases. The CDR3 sequence is 15 residues long. The germline V gene has CDR1 GTSNPN and CDR2 SVGIG (reference sequence). CDR3 DNA: TGTGCCTGGAGTGTCGGTAGCGTCGGCCAAGAGACCCAGTACTTC. It is translated as CAWSVGSVGQETQYF.

This clone came up a few times. The rearrangement uses TRBV24-1 and TRBJ1-1, with D tentatively TRBD1 (5 bases). V lost 4 bases to trimming and J lost 0 bases, with 17 bases between them. CDR3 size: 17 residues. CDR1 is KGHDR and CDR2 is SFDVKD in the germline V gene. For the CDR3, the DNA is TGTGCCACCAGTGAACCGGGACTGATCCTCATGAACACTGAAGCTTTCTTT. It is translated as CATSEPGLILMNTEAFF.